The 25 T cell receptor beta chains below were found in one sample sequenced in a study of shared T cell receptors in the human thymus. Data came from immunoSEQ multiplex PCR; TCRdb stores just in-frame clones and leaves some out. The sample holds 700,000 or so clones, 80% to 90% seen once. The sample was also reused in another study, on human thymus T cells.

Sample: thymocytes. These receptors came from a girl less than two years old with a congenital heart defect.

V is TRBV5-1 and J is TRBJ2-5; TRBD2 matches at 8 bases. The ends lost 3 bases at V and 5 bases at J; junction bases unmatched: 6. The CDR3 spans 14 residues. Germline loops: CDR1 SGHRS, CDR2 YFSETQ. CDR3 residues: CASSSRTSLETQYF. CDR3 bases: TGCGCCAGCAGCTCACGGACTAGCTTGGAGACCCAGTACTTC. The variable domain in full, with the rest retrieved from reference TRBV5-1 and TRBJ2-5, is KAGVTQTPRYLIKTRGQQVTLSCSPISGHRSVSWYQQTPGQGLQFLFEYFSETQRNKGNFPGRFSGRQFSNSRSEMNVSTLELGDSALYLCASSSRTSLETQYFGPGTRLLVL.

The chain is built from TRBV27 and TRBJ1-5; unclear D gene. The V gene lost 3 bases and the J gene lost 4 bases, with 10 bases spanning the gap. The CDR3 has 14 residues. The germline V gene has CDR1 MNHEY and CDR2 SMNVEV (reference sequence). CDR3 sequence: CASSLSGRNQPQHF. The CDR3 bases are TGTGCCAGCAGTTTGTCTGGTAGAAATCAGCCCCAGCATTTT.

V is TRBV29-1 and J is TRBJ2-3; TRBD1 matches 7 bases. Germline CDR1 and CDR2: SQVTM and ANQGSEA. The CDR3 totals 17 residues. Trimming took 0 bases from V and 2 from J; bases not matched to a gene: 11. The CDR3 here is CSVEDLRGQTTTDTQYF. DNA for the CDR3: TGCAGCGTTGAAGATTTAAGGGGACAGACGACCACAGATACGCAGTATTTT.

This clone appeared once. The chain employs TRBV18 and TRBJ1-4; D is undetermined. V lost 0 bases, J lost 8 bases, and 10 bases lay in between. The CDR3 has 14 amino acids. CDR1 KGHSH and CDR2 LQKENI come from the germline V gene. Here the CDR3 DNA reads TGTGCCAGCTCACCACCGAAGGGAGACGAAAAACTGTTTTTT. Translation gives CASSPPKGDEKLFF.

The rearrangement joins TRBV6-1 to TRBJ2-7; D is perhaps TRBD1 (8 bases). Trimming pared 6 bases from V and 5 bases from J, leaving 20 bases between. CDR1 and CDR2 (germline): MNHNS, SASEGT. The CDR3 has 15 residues. In DNA, the CDR3 is TGTGCCAGCAGACCCGGACAGGGAGGGGTCCACGAGCAGTACTTC. Translating it yields CASRPGQGGVHEQYF.

This clone was counted only a few times. V gene TRBV5-6 combines with J gene TRBJ1-2; 7 bases fit TRBD1. The CDR3 loop spans 15 amino acids. Germline values: CDR1 SGHDT, CDR2 YYEEEE. Trimming removed 3 bases from V and 4 bases from J; junction bases left unmatched: 9. The CDR3 is CASSYTTGTVYGYTF. The DNA for the CDR3 is TGTGCCAGCAGCTACACAACCGGGACAGTCTATGGCTACACCTTC.

The V gene is TRBV15, the J gene TRBJ1-3; D is uncertain. The ends were cut back, 3 bases at V and 2 bases at J, with 11 bases in the middle. The germline gives CDR1 LNHNV, CDR2 YYDKDF (reference sequence). There are 15 residues in the CDR3. CDR3 sequence reads: CATSRHNGAGNTIYF. CDR3 nucleotides: TGTGCCACCAGCAGGCATAACGGGGCTGGAAACACCATATATTTT.

The chain is built from TRBV6-6 and TRBJ1-5, with D possibly matching TRBD1 (6 bases). V lost 0 bases and J lost 6, with 12 bases in between. The CDR3 sequence is 15 residues long. Per germline, CDR1 MNHNY and CDR2 SVGAGI (reference sequence). This chain's CDR3 is CASSYSWGRAQPQHF. The CDR3 DNA is TGTGCCAGCAGTTACTCGTGGGGGCGGGCTCAGCCCCAGCATTTT.

The V call is TRBV28, the J call TRBJ2-7; possible D gene TRBD1, 7 bases. The V and J ends lost 5 bases and 2 bases respectively, with 10 bases between them. Germline lookup yields CDR1 MDHEN and CDR2 SYDVKM. The CDR3 has 13 amino acids. The CDR3 nucleotides are TGTGCCAGCAGTACCAGGGGGGCCTACGAGCAGTACTTC. This translates into CASSTRGAYEQYF.

The chain has TRBV6-7 and TRBJ1-5; D might be TRBD1 (5 bases). TRBV6-7 is placed among ORFs of uncertain function. The CDR3 consists of 12 residues. The V end lost 8 bases, the J end lost 6 bases, and 11 bases lay between the germline ends. CDR3 loop: CASSRASQPQHF. The CDR3, as DNA: TGTGCCAGCTCCAGGGCTAGTCAGCCCCAGCATTTT.

The chain joins TRBV28 to TRBJ1-2; D perhaps matches TRBD1 (5 bases). The CDR3 is 14 residues long. Germline V gene sequence: CDR1 MDHEN, CDR2 SYDVKM. V lost 5 bases, J lost 0 bases, and 10 bases lay in between. This chain's CDR3 is CASSPRTPNYGYTF. The CDR3, as DNA: TGTGCCAGCAGTCCTCGGACACCTAACTATGGCTACACCTTC.

This chain links TRBV6-5 with TRBJ1-5; no clear D gene. CDR1 MNHEY and CDR2 SVGAGI come from the germline V gene. V was clipped by 5 bases and J by 6 bases, with 11 bases between them. This CDR3 spans 13 amino acids. The CDR3 sequence is CASSVPGVQPQHF. The CDR3, as DNA: TGTGCCAGCAGTGTCCCCGGGGTTCAGCCCCAGCATTTT.

V gene TRBV5-8 combines with J gene TRBJ1-5, with a possible D match to TRBD1 (5 bases). The V and J ends lost 0 bases and 10 bases respectively, with 26 bases between them. The CDR3 is made up of 18 amino acids. Germline V lookup: CDR1 SGHTS, CDR2 YDEGEE. In DNA, the CDR3 is TGTGCCAGCAGCTTGGGAAACGGTTCGGAGGGGCCCTGGGGCCCCCAGCATTTT. This sequence encodes CASSLGNGSEGPWGPQHF.

The CDR3 spells CASSPSRVRKERGNTEAFF. In DNA form, the CDR3 reads TGTGCCAGCTCACCGTCGAGAGTCCGAAAAGAGCGCGGGAACACTGAAGCTTTCTTT. V is TRBV18 and J is TRBJ1-1; D gene ambiguous. The CDR3 length is 19 residues. The ends were cut back, 3 bases at V and 1 base at J, with 24 bases in the middle. Germline assignment: CDR1 KGHSH and CDR2 LQKENI.

The chain has TRBV5-1 and TRBJ1-6; 8 bases line up with TRBD1. Germline V gene lookup returns CDR1 SGHRS and CDR2 YFSETQ. This CDR3 is 16 amino acids long. Losses at the gene ends were 1 base for V and 5 bases for J; bases not matched to a gene: 5. Here the CDR3 DNA reads TGCGCCAGCAGCTTGCGCCGGGACAGGCATAATTCACCCCTCCACTTT. This encodes CASSLRRDRHNSPLHF.

The chain carries TRBV4-1 and TRBJ1-1, with D perhaps matching TRBD1 (6 bases). V lost 0 bases and J 6 bases, leaving 23 bases between the germline ends. This CDR3 region has 18 residues. Germline V lookup: CDR1 MGHRA, CDR2 YSYEKL. In DNA form, the CDR3 reads TGCGCCAGCAGCCAAGACGAAAATATAGGCAGGGGAACATCTGAAGCTTTCTTT. It encodes CASSQDENIGRGTSEAFF.

The rearrangement joins TRBV6-6 to TRBJ1-1; a weak D match, TRBD1 (5 bases). The CDR3 is 15 amino acids. V dropped 2 bases and J dropped 1 base, with 11 bases sitting between them. Germline V gene data show CDR1 as MNHNY and CDR2 as SVGAGI (reference sequence). CDR3 in amino acids: CASSYGAASNTEAFF. For the CDR3, the DNA is TGTGCCAGCAGTTACGGGGCAGCCTCGAACACTGAAGCTTTCTTT.

The rearrangement links TRBV5-4 to TRBJ1-6, with 9 positions matching TRBD1. After removal of 2 bases from V and 9 bases from J, the junction contained 9 bases not matched to a gene. Germline V gene data show CDR1 as SGHNT and CDR2 as YYREEE (reference sequence). There are 16 residues in the CDR3. The CDR3 nucleotides are TGTGCCAGCAGCTTTTATGGACAGGGGAAAGGTTCACCCCTCCACTTT. Its translation is CASSFYGQGKGSPLHF.

CDR3 DNA: TGTGCCAGCAGCCCGACCCGACAGGGTCGAAAGACCCAGTACTTC. Amino acid sequence: CASSPTRQGRKTQYF. The rearrangement uses TRBV7-2 and TRBJ2-5, with 7 bases matching TRBD1. The CDR3 has 15 amino acids. The germline V gene encodes CDR1 SGHTA and CDR2 FQGNSA. Trimming at V came to 5 bases and at J to 6 bases, leaving 12 bases not matched to a gene.

The rearrangement uses TRBV29-1 and TRBJ2-7; tentatively, D is TRBD2 (5 bases). The CDR3 has 13 amino acids. The germline V gene encodes CDR1 SQVTM and CDR2 ANQGSEA. Between the trimmed V and J ends, which lost 6 bases and 3 bases, there was a span of 15 bases. The CDR3 loop reads CSVVGRQDYEQYF. The CDR3 bases are TGCAGCGTCGTTGGGAGACAAGACTACGAGCAGTACTTC.

The chain carries TRBV5-1 and TRBJ1-3; D ambiguous. V was trimmed by 0 bases and J by 0 bases, leaving 10 bases between them. Germline V gene lookup returns CDR1 SGHRS and CDR2 YFSETQ. CDR3 length: 16 amino acids. CDR3 protein: CASSLGSAYSGNTIYF. CDR3 nucleotides: TGCGCCAGCAGCTTGGGAAGTGCCTACTCTGGAAACACCATATATTTT.

Written as DNA, the CDR3 is TGCGCCAGCAGACAGGGGAAGAACTATGGCTACACCTTC. Translated: CASRQGKNYGYTF. This chain connects TRBV10-1 to TRBJ1-2; 7 nucleotides agree with TRBD1. The trim removed 6 bases at V and 2 bases at J, leaving 3 bases unmatched. The germline CDR1 and CDR2 sequences are WNHNN and SYGVQD (reference sequence). The CDR3 sequence is 13 residues long.

The V gene is TRBV4-1, the J gene TRBJ2-1; 9 nucleotides agree with TRBD2. The CDR3 is 20 amino acids. Germline values: CDR1 MGHRA, CDR2 YSYEKL. V shed 1 base, J shed 7 bases, and the junction held 20 bases outside the gene matches. The chain's CDR3 is CASSQGPPRGGPTYNNEQFF. CDR3 nucleotide sequence: TGCGCCAGCAGCCAAGGTCCTCCGCGGGGGGGACCTACCTACAATAATGAGCAGTTCTTC.

The chain combines TRBV5-1 with TRBJ2-5; the D gene is possibly TRBD1 (5 bases). V lost 2 bases, J lost 7 bases, and 18 bases lay in between. Germline assignment: CDR1 SGHRS and CDR2 YFSETQ. The CDR3 loop spans 15 amino acids. The CDR3 DNA reads as TGCGCCAGCAGCTTCCAGGACACTAAGTTAGGGACCCAGTACTTC. As protein: CASSFQDTKLGTQYF.

The rearrangement links TRBV7-9 to TRBJ2-7; possible D gene TRBD1, 6 bases. The germline V gene has CDR1 SEHNR and CDR2 FQNEAQ (reference sequence). This CDR3 region has 13 residues. V was cut by 0 bases and J by 3 bases, with 6 bases left in between. The CDR3 bases are TGTGCCAGCAGCTTAGCCAGGGGCTACGAGCAGTACTTC. Its protein product is CASSLARGYEQYF.